This TCR beta chain was captured in a study of T-cell reconstitution after alpha-beta-depleted transplantation in children. TCRbeta library preparation incorporated unique molecular identifiers. TCRdb re-derived calls from the PCR reads in MiXCR, one entry per CDR3 protein. Here the sample spans hundreds of thousands of distinct CDR3 sequences, under 9.5% being singletons. General study results and limits: By about two months after transplant, alpha-beta T cells reportedly arose from several hundred graft clones that had expanded.

This clonotype was counted many times. Its antigen is unidentified. Sequencing was performed on PBMCs, mostly from graft donor cells, taken 180 days after TCRalphabeta/CD19-depleted stem cell transplant. The origin of this receptor is a male patient younger than 18 who had a stem cell transplant for acute lymphoblastic leukemia, so the T cells may come from the graft donor.

CDR3 nucleotides: TGTGCCAGCAGTGAACGTGATACGCAGTATTTT. This sequence encodes CASSERDTQYF. The gene calls are TRBV6-1 and TRBJ2-3; no definite D call. This CDR3 has 11 amino acids. Trimming took off 2 bases at V and 6 bases at J, with 3 bases between the two ends. Germline CDR1 is MNHNS and CDR2 is SASEGT.